This T cell receptor (beta chain) came from a study of patients and donors after allogeneic stem cell transplantation. V was shortened by 6 bases and J by 5 bases, with 22 bases between the two germline ends. This CDR3 is 15 amino acids long. Germline CDR1 reads DFQATT; CDR2 reads SNEGSKA (reference sequence). This clonotype has a handful of counts. TCRdb reprocessed the RT-PCR reads with MiXCR, giving one entry per CDR3 protein. The sample lists more than 850,000 distinct CDR3 sequences, roughly 18% occurring once. V gene TRBV20-1 combines with J gene TRBJ1-2; D remains unclear. The sample taken for sequencing was blood, either unsorted or a sorted T cell fraction (not recorded which). This TCR was recovered from a human donor who was either an allogeneic HSCT recipient or a stem cell or donor lymphocyte infusion donor (not recorded which). It is not recorded whose cells these are; they may come from a transplant donor. The CDR3 DNA reads as TGCAGTGCCATCAGCCGGCCTAAAGAAGTGTATGGCTACACCTTC. This sequence encodes CSAISRPKEVYGYTF.